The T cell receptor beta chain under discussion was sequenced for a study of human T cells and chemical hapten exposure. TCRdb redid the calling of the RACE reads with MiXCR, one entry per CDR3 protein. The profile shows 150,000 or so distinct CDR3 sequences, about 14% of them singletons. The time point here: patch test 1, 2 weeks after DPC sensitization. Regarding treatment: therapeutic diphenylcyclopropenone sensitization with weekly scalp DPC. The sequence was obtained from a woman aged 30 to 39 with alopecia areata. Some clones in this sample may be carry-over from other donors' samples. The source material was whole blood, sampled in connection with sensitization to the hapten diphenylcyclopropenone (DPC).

The CDR3 region is CASSPDSVTDTQYF. The CDR3 DNA follows: TGCGCCAGCAGCCCGGACAGCGTCACAGATACGCAGTATTTT. The chain recombines TRBV5-1 with TRBJ2-3; possibly TRBD1 for D (6 bases). Germline CDR1 is SGHRS and CDR2 is YFSETQ. CDR3 length: 14 residues. V lost 4 bases to trimming and J lost 2 bases, with 11 bases between them.